These 19 T cell receptor beta chains share one sample of origin, sequenced in a study of PD-1 blockade in classical Hodgkin lymphoma. Documented time point: cycle 4 day 1 (C4D1), after less than seven weeks of nivolumab. Each and every patient relapsed after autologous stem cell transplantation, and patients got differing brentuximab vedotin exposure. Using immunoSEQ multiplex PCR, the repertoire was profiled, and TCRdb retains in-frame clones only, with some absent. The sample consists of around 25,000 clones, approximately 67% of them appearing once. This specimen was peripheral blood mononuclear cells (PBMCs), taken before the fourth cycle of nivolumab. The receptors were sampled from a human donor with classical Hodgkin lymphoma.

The V call is TRBV5-1, the J call TRBJ2-3, with D perhaps TRBD1 (5 bases). Germline V lookup: CDR1 SGHRS, CDR2 YFSETQ. The CDR3 totals 14 residues. Trimming took off 0 bases at V and 2 bases at J, with 7 bases between the two ends. CDR3 in amino acids: CASSLEQVTDTQYF. DNA for the CDR3: TGCGCCAGCAGCTTGGAACAGGTCACAGATACGCAGTATTTT.

The chain employs TRBV7-2 and TRBJ2-5, with a weak D call TRBD2 (5 bases). The V end was cut by 8 bases, the J end by 4 bases, with 11 bases between. CDR3 length: 12 amino acids. Germline lookup yields CDR1 SGHTA and CDR2 FQGNSA. The CDR3 DNA sequence: TGTGCCAGCGGCGGTCGGGGAGAGACCCAGTACTTC. This encodes CASGGRGETQYF.

Points on this clone: One junction end disagrees with the germline gene, perhaps due to a read error. DNA for the CDR3: TGCGCCAGCAGCCAAGATGTGCTGGGGGACTATGGCTACACCTTC. It specifies CASSQDVLGDYGYTF. The rearrangement uses TRBV5-4 and TRBJ1-2; D is perhaps TRBD1 (5 bases). Germline V gene data show CDR1 as SGHNT and CDR2 as YYREEE (reference sequence). This CDR3 spans 15 amino acids.

This sequence joins TRBV5-1 and TRBJ1-3, with D maybe TRBD1 (5 bases). CDR3 length: 13 residues. Germline assignment: CDR1 SGHRS and CDR2 YFSETQ. V lost 2 bases to trimming and J lost 4 bases, with 7 bases between them. CDR3 loop: CASSLAGGNTIYF. The CDR3 coding sequence is TGCGCCAGCAGCTTAGCAGGGGGAAACACCATATATTTT.

This clone has just one count. The gene calls are TRBV7-2 and TRBJ2-1, with a tentative D call TRBD1 (5 bases). V shed 5 bases and J shed 6 bases, with 20 bases lying between them. Germline CDR1 and CDR2: SGHTA and FQGNSA. This CDR3 region has 16 residues. CDR3 in amino acids: CASSTQEGVKGNEQFF. The CDR3 bases are TGTGCCAGCAGCACCCAGGAAGGGGTCAAAGGCAATGAGCAGTTCTTC.

This chain joins TRBV6-4 and TRBJ2-2; D is unclear. Germline CDR1 MRHNA, CDR2 SNTAGT. Trimming removed 2 bases from V and 0 bases from J, with 1 base in between. The CDR3 is made up of 13 amino acids. The CDR3 DNA is TGTGCCAGCAGTGACACGAACACCGGGGAGCTGTTTTTT. Its translation is CASSDTNTGELFF.

J is TRBJ1-1 and V is TRBV6-1; maybe TRBD1 (5 bases). The germline V and J ends were trimmed by 2 bases and 6 bases, with 13 bases remaining between them. The CDR3 has 14 amino acids. Germline V gives CDR1 MNHNS, CDR2 SASEGT. The CDR3 coding sequence is TGTGCCAGCAGTGAACGGGGCAATAGCGCTGAAGCTTTCTTT. Translated, it gives CASSERGNSAEAFF.

CDR3 nucleotides: TGTGCCAGTAGTATGTCTAGCGGGGGGGGTTTCTCCTACAATGAGCAGTTCTTC. This encodes CASSMSSGGGFSYNEQFF. The chain has TRBV19 and TRBJ2-1; 12 bases align to TRBD2. Germline V gives CDR1 LNHDA, CDR2 SQIVND (reference sequence). The CDR3 is 18 residues long. J was trimmed by 0 bases and V by 3 bases; bases with no gene match: 6.

This clone has just one count. The J gene is TRBJ1-2, the V gene TRBV11-2; D is perhaps TRBD1 (5 bases). Germline CDR1 is SGHAT and CDR2 is FQNNGV. The CDR3 covers 14 residues. V was clipped by 0 bases and J by 8 bases, with 13 bases between them. The CDR3 DNA is TGTGCCAGCAGCTTAGAGCGGGGGATGGGAGGCTACACCTTC. Translated: CASSLERGMGGYTF.

V is TRBV5-1 and J is TRBJ2-5; unclear D gene. Germline V gives CDR1 SGHRS, CDR2 YFSETQ. There are 15 residues in the CDR3. Trimming took off 1 base at V and 1 base at J, with 11 bases between the two ends. DNA of the CDR3: TGCGCCAGCAGCTTGAACGCACTTCGCCAAGAGACCCAGTACTTC. Translated, it gives CASSLNALRQETQYF.

The genes are TRBV28 and TRBJ1-2; a possible D gene is TRBD1 (5 bases). This CDR3 is built from 15 residues. Per the germline V gene, CDR1 is MDHEN and CDR2 is SYDVKM. V was shortened by 7 bases and J by 1 base, with 16 bases between the two germline ends. In DNA, the CDR3 is TGTGCCAGCACCGACAGCCCCCGAGTTAACTATGGCTACACCTTC. Translation gives CASTDSPRVNYGYTF.

J is TRBJ1-2 and V is TRBV19; possible D gene TRBD1, 6 bases. V was pared by 6 bases and J by 0 bases, with 11 bases between. This CDR3 has 14 amino acids. Germline CDR1 and CDR2: LNHDA and SQIVND (reference sequence). The CDR3 reads CASREDSTNYGYTF. Here the CDR3 DNA reads TGTGCCAGTAGAGAGGACAGCACTAACTATGGCTACACCTTC.

V is TRBV19 and J is TRBJ2-2; TRBD2 might be the D (7 bases). V was clipped by 8 bases and J by 6 bases, with 16 bases between them. Germline CDR1 LNHDA, CDR2 SQIVND (reference sequence). This CDR3 has 14 amino acids. The CDR3 DNA reads TGTGCCAGTCGGGGGGCATCGGGCTCCGGGGAGCTGTTTTTT. It specifies CASRGASGSGELFF.

To note about this clone: The same CDR3 also results from other DNA sequences found in this sample. This rearrangement joins TRBV5-1 to TRBJ1-2; TRBD1 might be the D (5 bases). V lost 4 bases and J 3 bases, leaving 10 bases between the germline ends. This CDR3 region has 13 residues. The germline V gene has CDR1 SGHRS and CDR2 YFSETQ. CDR3 protein: CASSLAGYYGYTF. In nucleotides, the CDR3 is TGCGCCAGCAGCCTCGCAGGGTACTATGGCTACACCTTC.

This chain uses TRBV27 with TRBJ1-2; D may be TRBD1 (5 bases). V shed 3 bases and J shed 4 bases, with 9 bases lying between them. The CDR3 loop spans 13 amino acids. The germline V gene has CDR1 MNHEY and CDR2 SMNVEV (reference sequence). The CDR3 DNA follows: TGTGCCAGCAGTTTGACAGAATCCTATGGCTACACCTTC. It yields the protein CASSLTESYGYTF.

This chain connects TRBV27 to TRBJ2-7, with 7 bases lining up with TRBD2. The germline gives CDR1 MNHEY, CDR2 SMNVEV (reference sequence). V was pared by 8 bases and J by 3 bases, with 4 bases of the junction left unmatched. This CDR3 is 12 amino acids long. CDR3 loop: CASGGGGYEQYV. CDR3 nucleotide sequence: TGTGCCAGCGGGGGGGGTGGCTACGAGCAGTACGTC.

The chain recombines TRBV7-9 with TRBJ1-2; 8 nucleotides agree with TRBD1. With 3 bases clipped from V and 7 bases from J, the junction kept 7 bases outside the gene matches. The germline V gene has CDR1 SEHNR and CDR2 FQNEAQ (reference sequence). This CDR3 has 14 residues. The CDR3 here is CASSFEGQASGYTF. In nucleotides, the CDR3 is TGTGCCAGCAGCTTCGAGGGACAGGCTTCTGGCTACACCTTC.

The chain joins TRBV5-4 to TRBJ2-5; D assignment may be TRBD1 or TRBD2 (5 bases each). V gave up 2 bases and J gave up 5 bases, with 10 bases separating them. From germline, CDR1 is SGHNT and CDR2 YYREEE (reference sequence). The CDR3 is 13 residues long. The CDR3 protein is CASSFQGGETQYF. The CDR3 DNA sequence: TGTGCCAGCAGCTTCCAGGGCGGGGAGACCCAGTACTTC.

This chain links TRBV29-1 with TRBJ1-2, with 9 bases fitting TRBD1. Trimming cost V 7 bases and J 8 bases; bases outside gene matches: 8. The CDR3 is made up of 12 amino acids. Per the germline V gene, CDR1 is SQVTM and CDR2 is ANQGSEA. The CDR3 DNA reads as TGCAGCGGGGGGGACAGGGTACGAGGCTACACCTTC. Its translation is CSGGDRVRGYTF.